One sample yielded the 20 T cell receptor beta chains listed below, sequenced in a study of T-cell memory formation after mild COVID-19. TCRdb re-analysed the 5' RACE reads in MiXCR, keeping a single row per CDR3 protein. The sample lists about 440,000 distinct CDR3 sequences, around 20% seen once, with roughly 8.4% in the top ten. Sequencing was done on a sample of PBMCs or a T cell subset sorted from them (not recorded which). The receptors stem from an adult woman who had mild COVID-19 (a few samples of this study predate the infection). Cell type and time point are not known.

This clonotype was counted between two and nine times. This chain uses TRBV12-3 or TRBV12-4 with TRBJ1-2; D not certain. With 7 bases removed from V and 1 base from J, the gap between germline ends came to 10 bases. This CDR3 is 13 amino acids long. The CDR3 DNA sequence: TGTGCCAGCACTATCAGTGTTAACTATGGCTACACCTTC. Translation gives CASTISVNYGYTF.

This clonotype showed up just a few times. This chain connects TRBV4-2 to TRBJ2-7; D uncertain. The CDR3 loop spans 12 amino acids. Trimming took off 3 bases at V and 6 bases at J, with 9 bases between the two ends. Germline CDR1 and CDR2: LGHNA and YNFKEQ. CDR3 coding DNA: TGTGCCAGCAGCCACGAGGTTGGCGAGCAGTACTTC. This codes for CASSHEVGEQYF.

The chain has TRBV5-1 and TRBJ2-5; D is unclear. The CDR3 is 14 amino acids. Germline V gene data show CDR1 as SGHRS and CDR2 as YFSETQ. V gave up 4 bases and J gave up 0 bases, with 10 bases separating them. The CDR3 loop is CASSPFWYQETQYF. The CDR3 DNA reads TGCGCCAGCAGCCCCTTTTGGTACCAAGAGACCCAGTACTTC. The whole variable domain, remainder taken from reference TRBV5-1 and TRBJ2-5, is KAGVTQTPRYLIKTRGQQVTLSCSPISGHRSVSWYQQTPGQGLQFLFEYFSETQRNKGNFPGRFSGRQFSNSRSEMNVSTLELGDSALYLCASSPFWYQETQYFGPGTRLLVL.

This sequence joins TRBV24-1 and TRBJ2-3; 11 bases match TRBD2. This CDR3 comprises 17 residues. Trimming cost V 4 bases and J 6 bases; bases outside gene matches: 11. Germline CDR1 and CDR2: KGHDR and SFDVKD. CDR3: CATSDPGTSGQGDTQYF. The CDR3 nucleotides read TGTGCCACCAGTGACCCCGGGACTAGCGGCCAAGGGGATACGCAGTATTTT.

There are a few counts of this clonotype. The rearrangement uses TRBV3-1 and TRBJ1-1, with D perhaps TRBD1 (5 bases). Trimming removed 2 bases from V and 4 bases from J, with 8 bases in between. CDR1 is LGHDT, CDR2 YNNKEL, per germline (reference sequence). CDR3 length: 13 residues. CDR3 amino acids: CASSQRGFTEAFF. CDR3 in DNA: TGTGCCAGCAGCCAAAGGGGATTCACTGAAGCTTTCTTT.

The V and J genes are TRBV6-5 and TRBJ1-3; weak D call: TRBD1 (5 bases). Germline V lookup: CDR1 MNHEY, CDR2 SVGAGI. The CDR3 is 14 residues long. Trimming pared 2 bases from V and 8 bases from J, leaving 13 bases between. This chain's CDR3 is CASSYLSGRDTIYF. As DNA, the CDR3 is TGTGCCAGCAGTTACCTGAGTGGCAGGGACACCATATATTTT.

In this sample, this clonotype turned up many times. The chain uses TRBV14 and TRBJ2-7; no reliable D call. This CDR3 spans 15 amino acids. The germline CDR1 and CDR2 sequences are SGHDN and FVKESK. Trimming removed 1 base from V and 0 bases from J, with 10 bases in between. The CDR3, as DNA: TGTGCCAGCAGCCAAGGGCGCCGATTCTCCTACGAGCAGTACTTC. Its translation: CASSQGRRFSYEQYF.

The chain links TRBV20-1 to TRBJ2-1; D unresolved. Germline values: CDR1 DFQATT, CDR2 SNEGSKA (reference sequence). This CDR3 is built from 15 residues. V was trimmed by 0 bases and J by 0 bases, leaving 9 bases between them. CDR3 DNA: TGCAGTGCTAGAGAGGGCCTAAGCTCCTACAATGAGCAGTTCTTC. Translation: CSAREGLSSYNEQFF.

The count of this clonotype is one. The chain links TRBV20-1 to TRBJ2-6; D ambiguous. This CDR3 is built from 14 residues. Germline values: CDR1 DFQATT, CDR2 SNEGSKA (reference sequence). The V gene lost 1 base and the J gene lost 0 bases, with 4 bases spanning the gap. CDR3 bases: TGCAGTGCTAGAGTCAACTCTGGGGCCAACGTCCTGACTTTC. As protein: CSARVNSGANVLTF.

The chain uses TRBV4-3 and TRBJ1-4; TRBD1 matches 7 bases. Germline CDR1 reads LGHNA; CDR2 reads YSLEER. This CDR3 has 18 residues. The V and J ends lost 0 bases and 4 bases, in that order; junction bases with no gene match: 11. The CDR3 sequence: CASSQDKVRTGFNEKLFF. CDR3 coding DNA: TGCGCCAGCAGCCAAGATAAGGTCAGGACAGGATTTAATGAAAAACTGTTTTTT.

This clonotype was recorded many times. V is TRBV7-8 and J is TRBJ1-2; TRBD1 is a possible D gene (5 bases). V was cut by 5 bases and J by 1 base, with 11 bases left in between. Germline loops: CDR1 SGHVS, CDR2 FQNEAQ. This CDR3 region has 14 residues. This chain's CDR3 is CASSRRDSNYGYTF. Here the CDR3 DNA reads TGTGCCAGCAGCCGTCGCGACAGTAACTATGGCTACACCTTC. The entire variable domain, with the rest obtained from reference TRBV7-8 and TRBJ1-2, is as follows: GAGVSQSPRYKVAKRGQDVALRCDPISGHVSLFWYQQALGQGPEFLTYFQNEAQLDKSGLPSDRFFAERPEGSVSTLKIQRTQQEDSAVYLCASSRRDSNYGYTFGSGTRLTVV.

This clonotype was detected only a few times. The chain combines TRBV12-3 or TRBV12-4 with TRBJ1-1; TRBD1 is a possible D gene (6 bases). The CDR3 is 12 residues long. The V and J ends lost 5 bases and 11 bases respectively, with 15 bases between them. The CDR3 loop reads CASSPTGAGAFF. In DNA form, the CDR3 reads TGTGCCAGCAGTCCTACGGGGGCGGGCGCTTTCTTT.

This clonotype appeared a few times. The chain joins TRBV9 to TRBJ2-4; the D is unclear. Trimming cost V 8 bases and J 1 base, with 10 bases left between them. Per the germline V gene, CDR1 is SGDLS and CDR2 is YYNGEE. This CDR3 is 13 amino acids long. The CDR3 loop is CARSFFAKNIQYF. DNA of the CDR3: TGTGCCAGATCTTTCTTTGCCAAAAACATTCAGTACTTC.

V and J are TRBV19 and TRBJ2-1; D perhaps matches TRBD1 (5 bases). Germline V gene sequence: CDR1 LNHDA, CDR2 SQIVND (reference sequence). The V and J ends lost 4 bases and 7 bases respectively, with 11 bases between them. There are 13 residues in the CDR3. CDR3 sequence: CASSTNPGNEQFF. The CDR3 nucleotides are TGTGCCAGTAGTACAAACCCAGGGAATGAGCAGTTCTTC.

The J gene is TRBJ1-2, the V gene TRBV28; D remains unclear. Trimming took off 6 bases at V and 4 bases at J, with 6 bases between the two ends. Germline V gene data show CDR1 as MDHEN and CDR2 as SYDVKM. The CDR3 spans 11 residues. The CDR3 is CASRPGYGYTF. The CDR3 region has the DNA TGTGCCAGCAGACCTGGCTATGGCTACACCTTC.

This clonotype occurred a few times. The J gene is TRBJ1-6, the V gene TRBV27; D gene unclear. The germline CDR1 and CDR2 sequences are MNHEY and SMNVEV (reference sequence). The CDR3 loop spans 15 amino acids. The V gene lost 4 bases and the J gene lost 8 bases, with 15 bases spanning the gap. The CDR3 DNA sequence: TGTGCCAGCAGTTGGGATTCATCGGGGTATTCACCCCTCCACTTT. It encodes CASSWDSSGYSPLHF.

This clonotype was seen a handful of times. The chain has TRBV7-6 and TRBJ1-5; 9 bases line up with TRBD1. The CDR3 sequence is 15 residues long. V lost 4 bases, J lost 6 bases, and 7 bases stayed unmatched. Germline CDR1 and CDR2: SGHVS and FNYEAQ. CDR3 nucleotide sequence: TGTGCCAGCAGCTCGTCGGGACAGGGAATTCAGCCCCAGCATTTT. Protein product: CASSSSGQGIQPQHF. Full variable domain (remainder filled in from reference TRBV7-6 and TRBJ1-5): GAGVSQSPRYKVTKRGQDVALRCDPISGHVSLYWYRQALGQGPEFLTYFNYEAQQDKSGLPNDRFSAERPEGSISTLTIQRTEQRDSAMYRCASSSSGQGIQPQHFGDGTRLSIL.

This clonotype came up a few times. This chain uses TRBV5-6 with TRBJ2-1; TRBD1 matches 12 bases. CDR3 length equals 15 residues. Germline V gene sequence: CDR1 SGHDT, CDR2 YYEEEE. The trim removed 6 bases at V and 6 bases at J, leaving 7 bases unmatched. DNA for the CDR3: TGTGCCAGCACCGAGGGACAGGGGGCGACCAATGAGCAGTTCTTC. It encodes CASTEGQGATNEQFF.

This clonotype was picked up a small number of times. The CDR3 DNA reads TGTGCCAGCAGTTCCGTTATTGAAGCTTTCTTT. Its protein is CASSSVIEAFF. The chain employs TRBV28 and TRBJ1-1; D uncertain. The CDR3 has 11 residues. Germline CDR1 is MDHEN and CDR2 is SYDVKM. V lost 4 bases to trimming and J lost 7 bases, with 7 bases between them.

This chain joins TRBV5-4 and TRBJ2-1, with 8 nucleotides matching TRBD2. CDR3 length: 16 amino acids. The germline gives CDR1 SGHNT, CDR2 YYREEE (reference sequence). The junction had 7 bases not matched to a gene; V was cut back by 1 base and J by 4 bases. The CDR3 nucleotides read TGTGCCAGCAGCTTGAGTAGCGGGGTGGGTTACAATGAGCAGTTCTTC. This gives the protein CASSLSSGVGYNEQFF.